Presented here are 6 T cell receptor beta chains from one specimen sequenced in a study of early T cells in non-severe SARS-CoV-2 infection. One entry per CDR3 protein results from TCRdb running MiXCR on the 5' RACE reads. This sample carries 50,000 to 70,000 distinct CDR3 sequences, 5.5% to 7% of them seen once, and the ten largest clones take about 3.4%. The sample consisted of whole blood, taken at baseline. Every receptor here comes from an adult who was a healthcare worker with PCR-confirmed SARS-CoV-2 infection or an uninfected control (not recorded which).

This clonotype was detected ten times or more. V is TRBV7-2 and J is TRBJ2-5; D ambiguous. The germline V and J ends were trimmed by 4 bases and 2 bases, with 14 bases remaining between them. The germline gives CDR1 SGHTA, CDR2 FQGNSA. CDR3 length: 15 residues. CDR3 sequence (DNA): TGTGCCAGCAGCTCACCGACGGCTACTCAAGAGACCCAGTACTTC. Translating it yields CASSSPTATQETQYF.

This clonotype was seen more than once but under ten times. J is TRBJ2-7 and V is TRBV27; D gene ambiguous. The CDR3 extends over 16 amino acids. Germline V gene sequence: CDR1 MNHEY, CDR2 SMNVEV (reference sequence). The ends were cut back, 6 bases at V and 2 bases at J, with 20 bases in the middle. As DNA, the CDR3 is TGTGCCAGCAGGCCCAGCGTGACGGCGGAGACCTACGAGCAGTACTTC. Translated: CASRPSVTAETYEQYF.

This clonotype was detected many times. This chain connects TRBV7-9 to TRBJ1-1; TRBD1 matches at 7 bases. The germline V gene encodes CDR1 SEHNR and CDR2 FQNEAQ (reference sequence). V trimming: 5 bases; J trimming: 0 bases; junction bases outside the gene matches: 6. The CDR3 totals 15 residues. The CDR3, as DNA: TGTGCCAGCAGCGCGAAGGACAGGCTGAACACTGAAGCTTTCTTT. The encoded protein is CASSAKDRLNTEAFF.

The V call is TRBV7-9, the J call TRBJ2-3; no firm D call. The CDR3 totals 12 residues. Germline lookup yields CDR1 SEHNR and CDR2 FQNEAQ (reference sequence). The ends were cut back, 2 bases at V and 8 bases at J, with 8 bases in the middle. The CDR3 is CASSLLDSTQYF. CDR3 in DNA: TGTGCCAGCAGCTTACTAGATAGTACGCAGTATTTT.

This clonotype was seen a few times. CDR3 protein: CASSGLYNEQFF. The CDR3 DNA reads TGTGCCAGCAGTGGACTTTACAATGAGCAGTTCTTC. The V and J genes are TRBV2 and TRBJ2-1; D unclear. V lost 4 bases and J lost 4, with 5 bases in between. The CDR3 consists of 12 residues. Germline V gene lookup returns CDR1 SNHLY and CDR2 FYNNEI.

This clonotype was seen at least ten times. This chain uses TRBV29-1 with TRBJ2-1, with D maybe TRBD1 (5 bases). From germline, CDR1 is SQVTM and CDR2 ANQGSEA. With 4 bases removed from V and 10 bases from J, the gap between germline ends came to 14 bases. This CDR3 region has 12 residues. In DNA form, the CDR3 reads TGCAGCGTTGGGTGGGGCGGAACCGAGCAGTTCTTC. Its translation: CSVGWGGTEQFF.